The T cell receptor beta chain under discussion was sequenced for a study of blood T cell repertoires in COVID-19. Study-wide context: COVID-19 samples collected from the United States, Italy and Spain covered acute and convalescent phases. PBMCs, B-cell-depleted T cells, or T cells were the source of the cDNA or gDNA that made up the material.

Germline V gives CDR1 MNHEY, CDR2 SVGAGI. This CDR3 contains 13 residues. Here immunoSEQ multiplex PCR was the method, and the copy in TCRdb shows in-frame clones only, minus some. This table holds roughly 240,000 clones, over 80% found once. A word on this clone: A junction end diverges from the germline sequence, so it may reflect a read error.

The source of this sequence is a woman in her twenties or thirties with acute COVID-19. The rearrangement uses TRBV6-5 and TRBJ1-6, with 7 bases identical to TRBD1. Specimen: PBMCs or T cells enriched from blood (not recorded which). The CDR3 spells CASSYEGDRVTIF. Written as DNA, the CDR3 is TGTGCCAGCAGTTACGAGGGGGACAGAGTCACGATTTTT.